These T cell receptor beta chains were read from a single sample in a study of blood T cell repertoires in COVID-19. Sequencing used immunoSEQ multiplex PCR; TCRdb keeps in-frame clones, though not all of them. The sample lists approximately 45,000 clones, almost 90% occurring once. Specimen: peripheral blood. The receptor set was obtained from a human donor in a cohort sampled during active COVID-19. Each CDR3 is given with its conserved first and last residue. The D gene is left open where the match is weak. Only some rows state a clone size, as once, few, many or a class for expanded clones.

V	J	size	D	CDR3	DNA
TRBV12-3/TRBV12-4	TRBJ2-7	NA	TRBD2	CASTSGGQYEQYF	TGTGCCAGCACCTCGGGGGGTCAATACGAGCAGTACTTC
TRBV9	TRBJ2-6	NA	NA	CASSRGGANVLTF	TGTGCCAGCAGCCGAGGAGGGGCCAACGTCCTGACTTTC
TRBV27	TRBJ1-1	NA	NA	CASSTTTIGTRTEAFF	TGTGCCAGCAGCACCACGACTATCGGGACACGGACTGAAGCTTTCTTT
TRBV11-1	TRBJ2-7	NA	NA	CASRRDRAFSEQYF	TGTGCCAGCAGACGTGACAGAGCTTTCTCCGAGCAGTACTTC
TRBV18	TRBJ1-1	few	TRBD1	CASSPRQGPYTEAFF	TGTGCCAGCTCACCGAGACAGGGACCGTACACTGAAGCTTTCTTT
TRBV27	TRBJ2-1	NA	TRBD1	CASSLEVGQGAPSSYNEQFF	TGTGCCAGCAGTTTAGAGGTGGGGCAGGGGGCCCCTAGCTCCTACAATGAGCAGTTCTTC
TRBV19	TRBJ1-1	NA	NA	CASTAGYTEAFF	TGTGCCAGTACGGCAGGGTACACTGAAGCTTTCTTT
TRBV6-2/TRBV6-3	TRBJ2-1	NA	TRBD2	CASSYGLAGEGNEQFF	TGTGCCAGCAGTTACGGGCTAGCGGGGGAAGGCAATGAGCAGTTCTTC
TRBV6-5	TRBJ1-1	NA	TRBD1	CASSYGTGWNTEAFF	TGTGCCAGCAGTTACGGGACAGGGTGGAACACTGAAGCTTTCTTT
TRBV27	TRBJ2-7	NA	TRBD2	CASSLSSGTSVAYEQYF	TGTGCCAGCAGTTTATCATCCGGGACTAGCGTCGCCTACGAGCAGTACTTC
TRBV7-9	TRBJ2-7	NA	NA	CASSLARGDEQYF	TGTGCCAGCAGCTTAGCCAGGGGGGACGAGCAGTACTTC
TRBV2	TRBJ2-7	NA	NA	CASSERPSGEQYF	TGTGCCAGCAGTGAAAGGCCCTCCGGGGAGCAGTACTTC
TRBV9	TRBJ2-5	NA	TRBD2	CASSPGGSGGAPETQYF	TGTGCCAGCAGCCCCGGGGGGAGCGGGGGGGCCCCAGAGACCCAGTACTTC
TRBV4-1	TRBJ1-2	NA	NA	CASSNDRVVYGYTF	TGCGCCAGCAGTAACGATCGGGTCGTCTATGGCTACACCTTC
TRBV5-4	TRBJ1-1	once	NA	CAIKQGADTEAFF	TGTGCCATCAAACAGGGTGCGGACACTGAAGCTTTCTTT
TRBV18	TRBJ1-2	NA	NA	CASSPGGQTSYGYTF	TGTGCCAGCTCACCAGGGGGCCAAACCTCCTATGGCTACACCTTC
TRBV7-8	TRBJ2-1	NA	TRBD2	CASSPRGVAGTTLGNEQFF	TGTGCCAGCAGCCCGAGGGGTGTAGCGGGAACGACCTTAGGTAATGAGCAGTTCTTC
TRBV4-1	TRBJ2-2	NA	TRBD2	CASSQDLGLAGGGRNTGELFF	TGCGCCAGCAGCCAAGATTTAGGACTAGCGGGGGGAGGAAGGAACACCGGGGAGCTGTTTTTT
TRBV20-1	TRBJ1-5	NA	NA	CSASDGQGSNQPQHF	TGCAGTGCTAGTGATGGTCAGGGAAGCAATCAGCCCCAGCATTTT
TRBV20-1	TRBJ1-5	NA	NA	CSASLAGNNIKPQHF	TGCAGTGCTAGTCTCGCGGGGAATAATATAAAGCCCCAGCATTTT
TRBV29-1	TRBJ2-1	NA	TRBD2	CSGTLASGGEQFF	TGCAGCGGCACACTAGCGTCGGGGGGTGAGCAGTTCTTC
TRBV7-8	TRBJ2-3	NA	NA	CASSPGLVGQYF	TGTGCCAGCAGCCCGGGACTGGTGGGGCAGTATTTT
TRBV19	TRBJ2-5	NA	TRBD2	CASRKTSGGADPYF	TGTGCCAGTAGGAAAACTAGCGGGGGGGCTGATCCGTACTTC
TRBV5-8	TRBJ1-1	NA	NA	CASSAYRARNTEAFF	TGTGCCAGCAGCGCCTACAGGGCCAGAAACACTGAAGCTTTCTTT
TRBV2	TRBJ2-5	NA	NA	CASSDARTSGETQYF	TGTGCCAGCAGTGATGCCCGGACCTCGGGGGAGACCCAGTACTTC
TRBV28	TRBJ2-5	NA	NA	CASSFPLSPTGSGQETQYF	TGTGCCAGCAGTTTCCCGCTCAGCCCAACAGGGTCAGGACAGGAGACCCAGTACTTC
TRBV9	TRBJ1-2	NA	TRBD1	CASSGTRGSFGDGYTF	TGTGCCAGCAGCGGAACCAGGGGGAGCTTTGGGGACGGCTACACCTTC
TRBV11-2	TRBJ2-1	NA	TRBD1	CASILDHRGTNEQFF	TGTGCCAGCATCCTGGACCACAGGGGGACAAATGAGCAGTTCTTC
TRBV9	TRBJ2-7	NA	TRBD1	CASSLGQGRGEQYF	TGTGCCAGCAGCCTGGGACAGGGGAGGGGTGAGCAGTACTTC
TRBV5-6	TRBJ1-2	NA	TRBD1	CASSPVDRVNYTF	TGTGCCAGCAGCCCCGTGGACAGGGTAAACTACACCTTC
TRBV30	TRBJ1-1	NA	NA	CAWRNNGGTEAFF	TGTGCCTGGAGAAATAATGGGGGGACTGAAGCTTTCTTT
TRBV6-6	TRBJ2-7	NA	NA	CASSLRQVGVDEQYF	TGTGCCAGCAGTCTGCGACAGGTGGGGGTCGACGAGCAGTACTTC
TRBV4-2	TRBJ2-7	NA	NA	CASSQDSPGTYEQYF	TGTGCCAGCAGCCAAGATTCACCAGGTACCTACGAGCAGTACTTC
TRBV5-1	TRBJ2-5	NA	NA	CASSRTIQETQYF	TGCGCCAGCAGCCGAACAATTCAAGAGACCCAGTACTTC
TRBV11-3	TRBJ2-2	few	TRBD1	CASSSGQGKFQELFF	TGTGCCAGCAGCTCAGGACAGGGCAAGTTCCAGGAGCTGTTTTTT
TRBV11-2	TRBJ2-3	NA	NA	CASRHPGLITDTQYF	TGTGCCAGCAGACATCCGGGACTGATCACAGATACGCAGTATTTT
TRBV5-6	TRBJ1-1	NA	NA	CASSFYGSVAGAFF	TGTGCCAGCAGCTTTTATGGCTCAGTGGCGGGAGCTTTCTTT
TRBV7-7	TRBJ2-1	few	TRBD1	CASSRGTGQAGSGSDEQFF	TGTGCTAGCAGCCGCGGGACAGGGCAAGCGGGGTCCGGATCAGATGAGCAGTTCTTC
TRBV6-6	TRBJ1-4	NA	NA	CASSQAGEGPEKLFF	TGTGCCAGCAGTCAAGCGGGGGAGGGTCCGGAAAAACTGTTTTTT
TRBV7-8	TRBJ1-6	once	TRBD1	CASSLGGQGVNSPLHF	TGTGCCAGCAGCTTAGGGGGACAGGGGGTTAATTCACCCCTCCACTTT
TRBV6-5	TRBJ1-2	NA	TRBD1	CASSYGTGYYYTF	TGTGCCAGCAGTTACGGGACAGGGTATTACTACACCTTC
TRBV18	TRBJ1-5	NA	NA	CASSPRAAGQPQHF	TGTGCCAGCTCACCACGAGCTGCGGGCCAGCCCCAGCATTTT
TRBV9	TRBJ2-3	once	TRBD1	CASSVGGQGGMDTQYF	TGTGCCAGCAGCGTAGGGGGACAGGGAGGTATGGATACGCAGTATTTT
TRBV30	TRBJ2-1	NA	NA	CAWSLRLSGEQFF	TGTGCCTGGAGTCTAAGACTCTCGGGTGAGCAGTTCTTC
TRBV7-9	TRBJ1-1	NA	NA	CASSLRAGLNTEAFF	TGTGCCAGCAGCTTACGCGCAGGGCTGAACACTGAAGCTTTCTTT
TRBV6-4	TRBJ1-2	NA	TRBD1	CASSDTRDSPNYGYTF	TGTGCCAGCAGTGACACCCGGGACAGCCCTAACTATGGCTACACCTTC
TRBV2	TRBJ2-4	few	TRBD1	CASGRTGGAGIQYF	TGTGCCAGCGGACGGACAGGGGGAGCCGGCATTCAGTACTTC
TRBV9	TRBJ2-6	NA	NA	CASSASGLGANVLTF	TGTGCCAGCAGCGCGTCGGGACTGGGGGCCAACGTCCTGACTTTC
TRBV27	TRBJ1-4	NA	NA	CASSLYPGRANEKLFF	TGTGCCAGCAGTTTATACCCGGGAAGAGCTAATGAAAAACTGTTTTTT
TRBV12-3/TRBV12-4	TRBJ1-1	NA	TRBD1	CASSPGQGTEAFF	TGTGCCAGCAGTCCGGGACAGGGAACTGAAGCTTTCTTT
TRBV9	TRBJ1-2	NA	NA	CASSVGSRGTYGYTF	TGTGCCAGCAGCGTAGGTAGCAGGGGCACCTATGGCTACACCTTC
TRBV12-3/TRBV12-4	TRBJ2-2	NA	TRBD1	CASSTTGTGELFF	TGTGCCAGTTCTACGACAGGGACCGGGGAGCTGTTTTTT
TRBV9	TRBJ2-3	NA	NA	CAKSLGLPSPTDTQYF	TGTGCCAAGTCCCTGGGACTCCCATCACCCACAGATACGCAGTATTTT
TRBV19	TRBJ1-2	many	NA	CASSISGESYGYTF	TGTGCCAGTAGTATTTCAGGGGAGAGCTATGGCTACACCTTC
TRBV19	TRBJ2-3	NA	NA	CASSSTRSDTDTQYF	TGTGCCAGTAGTTCCACCCGGAGCGACACAGATACGCAGTATTTT